This T cell receptor beta chain was identified during a study of cytomegalovirus exposure and HLA in healthy donors. Study overall: An early data release held some 89 million unique TCRs from HLA-typed donors. General study findings and limits: Reportedly, a later analysis found an Asian-associated ancestry cluster had fewer N-insertions than the approximately 600-donor mean.

Of note for this clone: Antigen specificity is unknown.

The CDR3 is 14 residues long. V was clipped by 2 bases and J by 4 bases, with 11 bases between them. Germline loops: CDR1 MNHNS, CDR2 SASEGT. PCR employed 60 Vbeta and 13 Jbeta primers. TCRdb's table, derived via immunoSEQ multiplex PCR, lists solely in-frame clones and lacks some. The sample lists 160,000 or so clones; roughly 80% were seen once. Sequencing was performed on PBMCs. The receptor's source is a male donor in good health and CMV-seropositive. This chain joins TRBV6-1 and TRBJ1-2; D is perhaps TRBD1 (5 bases). Here the CDR3 reads CASSEQGGSYGYTF. DNA of the CDR3: TGTGCCAGCAGTGAACAGGGAGGCAGCTATGGCTACACCTTC.